The clone carrying this TCR beta chain was picked up one time. The CDR3 totals 13 residues. CDR1 and CDR2 from the germline V gene are MNHEY and SVGAGI. J lost 8 bases, V lost 10 bases, and 10 bases had no gene match. In the authors' methods: Nucleated cell counts were estimated from reference gene primer amplification. Method: immunoSEQ multiplex PCR; TCRdb's copy keeps in-frame clones and lacks some. V and J calls and clone size are copied from that table; D and trimming were computed from the DNA. Among over 600,000 clones listed, 85% to 90% were seen once. The source of the sample is a study of blood T cell repertoires in COVID-19. At the level of the study: Acute and convalescent COVID-19 specimens originated in the United States, Italy and Spain. T cells, B-cell-depleted T cells, or PBMCs supplied cDNA or gDNA.

The V call is TRBV6-5, the J call TRBJ2-1, with 8 bases matching TRBD1. The TCR comes from a woman aged 18-35 years with acute or convalescent COVID-19. What was sequenced was peripheral blood. As DNA, the CDR3 is TGTGCCACCAGGGGGCCGGGCGCCGATGAGCAGTTCTTC. Its protein product is CATRGPGADEQFF.